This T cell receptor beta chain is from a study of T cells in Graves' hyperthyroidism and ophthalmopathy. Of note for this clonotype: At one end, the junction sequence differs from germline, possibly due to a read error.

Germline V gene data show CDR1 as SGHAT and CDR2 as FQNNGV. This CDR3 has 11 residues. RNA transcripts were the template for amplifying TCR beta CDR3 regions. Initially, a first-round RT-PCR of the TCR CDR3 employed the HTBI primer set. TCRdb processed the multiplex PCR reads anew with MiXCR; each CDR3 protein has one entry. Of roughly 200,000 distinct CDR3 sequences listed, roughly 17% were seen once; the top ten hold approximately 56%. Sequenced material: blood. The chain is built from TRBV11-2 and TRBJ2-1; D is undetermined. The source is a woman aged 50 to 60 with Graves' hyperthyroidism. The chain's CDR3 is CASSPYYEQFF. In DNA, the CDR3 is TGTGCCAGCAGCCCCTACTATGAGCAGTTCTTC. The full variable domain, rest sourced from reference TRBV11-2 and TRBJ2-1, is EAGVAQSPRYKIIEKRQSVAFWCNPISGHATLYWYQQILGQGPKLLIQFQNNGVVDDSQLPKDRFSAERLKGVDSTLKIQPAKLEDSAVYLCASSPYYEQFFGPGTRLTVL.